This is a list of T cell receptor beta chains from one sample in a study of tumor-infiltrating lymphocytes in primary liver carcinoma. Via MiXCR, TCRdb re-called the multiplex PCR reads, giving one row per CDR3 protein. The sample records approximately 210,000 distinct CDR3 sequences, 65% being singletons. Sequenced input: peripheral blood. The source of these receptors is a woman between 55 and 75 years old with primary liver carcinoma and hepatitis B virus infection. CDR3s include the opening cysteine and the closing phenylalanine or tryptophan. The D gene is left open where the match is weak. Only some rows state a clone size, as once, few, many or a class for expanded clones.

cdr3_length j_call clone_size d_call v_call cdr3_nt cdr3_aa
15 TRBJ2-1 many TRBD1 TRBV11-2 TGTGCCAGCAGCTTGACAGGGGGCCCCTACAATGAGCAGTTCTTC CASSLTGGPYNEQFF
13 TRBJ2-7 many - TRBV6-5 TGTGCCAGCAGTCCCACCGGGGGGCACGAGCAGTACTTC CASSPTGGHEQYF
15 TRBJ2-1 medium-sized TRBD1 TRBV11-2 TGTGCCAGCAGCCCCGGGACAGGCTCCTACAATGAGCAGTTCTTC CASSPGTGSYNEQFF
14 TRBJ2-7 - TRBD2 TRBV28 TGTGCCAGCAGTGTAGCGGGTGCCGCCTACGAGCAGTACTTC CASSVAGAAYEQYF
14 TRBJ2-1 many - TRBV11-2 TGTGCCAGCAGCTGGGTCCGGGGAAGGAATGAGCAGTTCTTC CASSWVRGRNEQFF
13 TRBJ1-2 - TRBD1 TRBV11-2 TGTGCCAGGAGCATGACAGGGGGGCATGGCTACACCTTC CARSMTGGHGYTF
15 TRBJ2-1 - - TRBV11-2 TGTGCCAGCAGTTTAGGGGAAGGGATCTACAATGAGCACTTCTTC CASSLGEGIYNEHFF
15 TRBJ1-2 many - TRBV5-8 TGTGCCAGCAGCTTGATGACAGCGGGAATCTCCGGCTACACCTTC CASSLMTAGISGYTF
13 TRBJ2-7 - - TRBV11-2 TGTGCCAGCAGGTCCAGTGATCAGGACGAGCAGTACTTC CASRSSDQDEQYF
17 TRBJ2-2 - - TRBV29-1 TGCAGCGTTGGGACAGATGGTAGCGTGAGGGATCACGGGGAGCTGTTTTTT CSVGTDGSVRDHGELFF
15 TRBJ1-5 medium-sized - TRBV11-2 TGTGCCAGCAGCTTAGATCCCGGTGACAATCAGCCCCAGCATTTT CASSLDPGDNQPQHF
14 TRBJ2-1 - TRBD1 TRBV14 TGTGCCAGCAGCCGGGACAGGGTTCGGAGTGAGCAGTTCTTC CASSRDRVRSEQFF
16 TRBJ2-7 - - TRBV11-2 TGTGCCAGCAGCTTATGGTTCGGGGGCTGTCTAGGCGAGCAGTACTTC CASSLWFGGCLGEQYF
16 TRBJ2-3 - - TRBV6-4 TGTGCCAGCAGTGACTCGGACGGAGGAAGCACAGATACGCAGTATTTT CASSDSDGGSTDTQYF
17 TRBJ2-5 - TRBD2 TRBV11-2 TGTGCCAGCAGGAAACCTTATAGCAGGAGCGGGGGGGAGACCCAGTACTTC CASRKPYSRSGGETQYF
13 TRBJ2-7 many - TRBV6-1 TGTGCCAGCAGTGAAGTAGGGCCTTACGAGCAGTACTTC CASSEVGPYEQYF
15 TRBJ2-2 few - TRBV28 TGTGCCAGCAGTCCAGTCGATCGTGGCACCGGGGAGCTGTTTTTT CASSPVDRGTGELFF
16 TRBJ2-7 - - TRBV6-2/TRBV6-3 TGTGCCAGCAGTTACGGTCCCGCGGGCAGTTCCTACGAGAAGTACTTC CASSYGPAGSSYEKYF
14 TRBJ2-4 many TRBD2 TRBV11-2 TGTGCCAGCACCCGACTAGCGGGAGGGAACATTCAGTACTTC CASTRLAGGNIQYF
15 TRBJ2-1 - - TRBV7-8 TGTGCCAGCAGCACCGGCCATAGCGTGGTCTATGAGCAGTTCTTC CASSTGHSVVYEQFF
14 TRBJ2-2 once - TRBV11-2 TGTTCCAGCAGCTTACACCCAAACACCGGGGAGCTGTTTTTT CSSSLHPNTGELFF
15 TRBJ2-5 medium-sized - TRBV11-2 TGTGCCAGCAGCTTGGGGCTGGGATCGCAAGAGACCCAGTACTTC CASSLGLGSQETQYF
16 TRBJ2-1 many - TRBV6-1 TGTGCCAGCAGGATGGGATCAGCCCTCCCCTACAATGAGCAGTTCTTC CASRMGSALPYNEQFF
13 TRBJ2-7 many TRBD2 TRBV11-2 TGTGCCAGCAGCTTAGGGCCCAATACTAGCGGGAGGTTT CASSLGPNTSGRF
14 TRBJ2-1 - - TRBV10-3 TGTGCCATCAGTGGCCAGTCCCCTTTGGATGAGCAGTTCTTT CAISGQSPLDEQFF
16 TRBJ2-1 many TRBD2 TRBV5-6 TGTGCCAGCAGCTACCGGACTAGCGGGGCCTACAATGAGCAGTTCTTC CASSYRTSGAYNEQFF
15 TRBJ2-5 - TRBD1 TRBV28 TGTGCCAGCAGGCCGACCGACAGGGAGCGGGAGACCCAGTACTTC CASRPTDRERETQYF
16 TRBJ2-7 - TRBD2 TRBV7-9 TGTGCCAGCAGCCCGAGACTAGCGGGAGCAGGCTACGAGCAGTACTTC CASSPRLAGAGYEQYF
14 TRBJ1-2 - - TRBV28 TGTGGCAGCAGTTTATCATTCGTAGGGGATGGCTACACCTTC CGSSLSFVGDGYTF
14 TRBJ2-2 - - TRBV21-1 TGTGCCAGCAGCAGGCAGGCTAGGGCCGGGGAGCTGTTTTTT CASSRQARAGELFF
16 TRBJ2-2 - - TRBV6-1 TGTGCCAGTACCCCAATCCTACAGGGAGCCGCCGGGGAGCTGTGTTTT CASTPILQGAAGELCF
11 TRBJ1-2 - - TRBV11-2 TGCGCCAGCAGCCCGGGGCCTGGCTACACCTTC CASSPGPGYTF
15 TRBJ2-1 many - TRBV6-5 TGTGCCAGCTCGTCCCGGCAGGGCTTAGGCAATGAGCAGTTCTTC CASSSRQGLGNEQFF
15 TRBJ2-1 - TRBD2 TRBV11-2 TGTGCCAGTAGCCAATACCCGGGACTAGAGGATGCGCAGTTCTTC CASSQYPGLEDAQFF
15 TRBJ2-7 - TRBD2 TRBV6-6 TGTGTCAGCAGATACGGGGGGGGCAGGAATAGCGAGCAGTACTTC CVSRYGGGRNSEQYF
16 TRBJ2-2 - TRBD2 TRBV5-6 TGTGCCAGCAGCCCCATCGGGAGGGTGAACACCGGGGAGCTGTTTTTT CASSPIGRVNTGELFF
13 TRBJ1-1 many - TRBV30 TGTGCCTGGAATCAGGGGAGGGGCACTGAAGCTTTCTTT CAWNQGRGTEAFF
17 TRBJ1-6 many TRBD1 TRBV12-3/TRBV12-4 TGTGCCAGCAGTTTGGACAGGGCGAGCTCCTATAATTCACCCCTCCACTTT CASSLDRASSYNSPLHF
15 TRBJ1-5 - - TRBV28 TGTGCCAGCAGTTTAATTGGGGGGCTAGGACAGCCCCAGCATTTT CASSLIGGLGQPQHF
15 TRBJ2-7 many - TRBV4-1 TGCGCCAGCAGCCCCGAAGAGCTAGCAGATTACGAGCAGTACTTC CASSPEELADYEQYF
12 TRBJ1-1 - TRBD1 TRBV11-3 TGTGTCAACAGCGAGGACAGGGTGCGGGCTTTCTTT CVNSEDRVRAFF
16 TRBJ2-1 - TRBD2 TRBV11-3 TGTGTCAGCAGCGTCTCCGGGACTAGTGGTTACAATGAGCAGTTCTTC CVSSVSGTSGYNEQFF